Listed below are T cell receptor beta chains from one sample, sequenced in a study of Graves' ophthalmopathy and Graves' hyperthyroidism. One entry per CDR3 protein results from TCRdb running MiXCR on the multiplex PCR reads. In the table there are 580,000 or so distinct CDR3 sequences, just under 40% of which are singletons. Sequencing was carried out using peripheral blood or thyroid tissue (not recorded which). The receptors were sampled from an adult man with Graves' hyperthyroidism. The CDR3 runs from the conserved cysteine through the conserved F or W. A D gene is named only where the DNA matches it firmly. Size is omitted from some rows. Given values are once, few, many or a class for expanded clones.

size: NA; D: NA; V: TRBV10-3; J: TRBJ1-4; CDR3: CAISEGTSGSEKLFF; DNA: TGTGCCATCAGTGAGGGGACTAGCGGGAGCGAAAAACTGTTTTTT
size: NA; D: NA; V: TRBV20-1; J: TRBJ2-1; CDR3: CSARALRGQGEQFF; DNA: TGCAGTGCTAGAGCCCTACGGGGGCAGGGTGAGCAGTTCTTC
size: NA; D: TRBD1; V: TRBV2; J: TRBJ1-1; CDR3: CASSDRWDRGRNTEAFF; DNA: TGTGCCAGCAGTGATCGTTGGGACAGGGGGCGGAACACTGAAGCTTTCTTT
size: many; D: NA; V: TRBV7-2; J: TRBJ2-5; CDR3: CASSIQDLGETQYF; DNA: TGTGCCAGCAGCATTCAAGACCTGGGGGAGACCCAGTACTTC
size: few; D: NA; V: TRBV7-8; J: TRBJ2-3; CDR3: CASSQDHGTDTQYF; DNA: TGTGCCAGCAGTCAAGACCACGGCACAGATACGCAGTATTTT
size: many; D: NA; V: TRBV20-1; J: TRBJ1-4; CDR3: CSARPNPATNEKLFF; DNA: TGCAGTGCTAGGCCCAATCCTGCAACTAATGAAAAACTGTTTTTT
size: many; D: NA; V: TRBV2; J: TRBJ1-6; CDR3: CASSAAGNNSPLHF; DNA: TGTGCCAGCAGTGCTGCAGGGAATAATTCACCCCTCCACTTT
size: few; D: TRBD2; V: TRBV24-1; J: TRBJ2-3; CDR3: CASNGAGSTDTQYF; DNA: TGTGCCTCGAACGGAGCGGGATCCACAGATACGCAGTATTTT
size: NA; D: NA; V: TRBV19; J: TRBJ2-3; CDR3: CASSIGFRPSTDTQYF; DNA: TGTGCCAGTAGTATAGGTTTCCGCCCCAGCACAGATACGCAGTATTTT
size: NA; D: NA; V: TRBV20-1; J: TRBJ2-2; CDR3: CSAPRGGQGELFF; DNA: TGCAGTGCCCCTCGGGGGGGACAGGGGGAGCTGTTTTTT
size: NA; D: NA; V: TRBV25-1; J: TRBJ2-1; CDR3: CASSDLYNEQFF; DNA: TGTGCCAGCAGTGACTTATACAATGAGCAGTTCTTC
size: NA; D: NA; V: TRBV29-1; J: TRBJ2-7; CDR3: CSVLLAGTYEQYF; DNA: TGCAGCGTTCTCTTGGCAGGGACCTACGAGCAGTACTTC
size: once; D: TRBD1; V: TRBV10-3; J: TRBJ2-7; CDR3: CAISNHRDREVYEQYF; DNA: TGTGCCATCAGTAATCATCGGGACAGGGAAGTCTACGAGCAGTACTTC
size: many; D: NA; V: TRBV10-3; J: TRBJ1-5; CDR3: CAISENDSNQPQHF; DNA: TGTGCCATCAGTGAGAACGATAGCAATCAGCCCCAGCATTTT
size: few; D: NA; V: TRBV4-1; J: TRBJ1-4; CDR3: CASSQEGPMSEKLFF; DNA: TGCGCCAGCAGCCAAGAAGGTCCTATGAGTGAAAAACTGTTTTTT
size: NA; D: NA; V: TRBV20-1; J: TRBJ1-1; CDR3: CSARAGDTEAFF; DNA: TGCAGTGCTAGAGCCGGGGACACTGAAGCTTTCTTT
size: NA; D: TRBD2; V: TRBV29-1; J: TRBJ2-2; CDR3: CSVEGLAVNTGELFF; DNA: TGCAGCGTGGAGGGACTAGCGGTTAACACCGGGGAGCTGTTTTTT
size: few; D: TRBD2; V: TRBV7-8; J: TRBJ2-1; CDR3: CASSLVGLAGYHNEQFF; DNA: TGTGCCAGCAGCTTAGTGGGGCTAGCGGGGTACCACAATGAGCAGTTCTTC
size: NA; D: TRBD1; V: TRBV7-9; J: TRBJ2-2; CDR3: CASSPLGTANTGELFF; DNA: TGTGCCAGCAGCCCACTGGGGACAGCGAACACCGGGGAGCTGTTTTTT
size: NA; D: NA; V: TRBV2; J: TRBJ1-1; CDR3: CASSFEGDREAFF; DNA: TGTGCCAGCAGTTTCGAGGGCGACAGGGAAGCTTTCTTT
size: many; D: NA; V: TRBV9; J: TRBJ2-7; CDR3: CASSVADSLTYEQYF; DNA: TGTGCCAGCAGCGTAGCTGACAGCCTCACCTACGAGCAGTACTTC
size: NA; D: NA; V: TRBV2; J: TRBJ1-6; CDR3: CASSLRGVGSLHF; DNA: TGTGCCAGCAGTCTGAGGGGTGTGGGGTCCCTCCACTTT
size: NA; D: NA; V: TRBV2; J: TRBJ2-3; CDR3: CASREQGVSFRDTQYF; DNA: TGTGCCAGCAGAGAACAGGGAGTCTCGTTTAGAGATACGCAGTATTTT
size: many; D: NA; V: TRBV5-1; J: TRBJ2-2; CDR3: CASSLSGVANTGELFF; DNA: TGCGCCAGCAGCTTGTCGGGCGTCGCGAACACCGGGGAGCTGTTTTTT
size: many; D: TRBD1; V: TRBV12-3/TRBV12-4; J: TRBJ1-1; CDR3: CASSLDRMNTEAFF; DNA: TGTGCCAGCAGTTTGGACAGGATGAACACTGAAGCTTTCTTT
size: many; D: NA; V: TRBV7-2; J: TRBJ1-2; CDR3: CASSRDTANYGYTF; DNA: TGTGCCAGCAGCCGGGACACTGCTAACTATGGCTACACCTTC
size: NA; D: NA; V: TRBV25-1; J: TRBJ2-2; CDR3: CACSARDTWGSANTGELFF; DNA: NA
size: NA; D: NA; V: TRBV10-3; J: TRBJ2-6; CDR3: CAIGGANVLTF; DNA: TGTGCCATCGGTGGGGCCAACGTCCTGACTTTC
size: NA; D: NA; V: TRBV9; J: TRBJ2-5; CDR3: CASSPNSNQETQYF; DNA: TGTGCCAGCTCACCTAACAGTAACCAAGAGACCCAGTACTTC
size: NA; D: TRBD2; V: TRBV20-1; J: TRBJ2-1; CDR3: CSARSPASGMPDTQFF; DNA: TGCAGTGCCCGAAGTCCGGCTAGCGGGATGCCAGATACGCAGTTCTTC
size: NA; D: NA; V: TRBV7-9; J: TRBJ2-2; CDR3: CASSGLAGSCFF; DNA: NA
size: many; D: NA; V: TRBV11-2; J: TRBJ2-5; CDR3: CASSLGERVGAETQYF; DNA: TGTGCCAGCAGCTTAGGAGAGAGGGTCGGGGCGGAGACCCAGTACTTC
size: NA; D: TRBD1; V: TRBV7-9; J: TRBJ1-2; CDR3: CASSRGQGDVYGYTF; DNA: TGTGCCAGCAGCCGAGGACAGGGGGACGTCTATGGCTACACCTTC
size: NA; D: NA; V: TRBV27; J: TRBJ1-1; CDR3: CASTREGYTEAFF; DNA: TGTGCCAGCACCCGGGAGGGGTACACTGAAGCTTTCTTT
size: few; D: TRBD1; V: TRBV7-2; J: TRBJ1-2; CDR3: CASSSPRGSNYGYTF; DNA: TGTGCCAGCAGCTCCCCCAGGGGGTCGAACTATGGCTACACCTTC
size: NA; D: NA; V: TRBV5-1; J: TRBJ2-7; CDR3: CASTPAGVQQQYF; DNA: TGCGCCAGCACCCCCGCAGGGGTCCAACAGCAGTACTTC
size: many; D: NA; V: TRBV7-8; J: TRBJ1-4; CDR3: CASSLARNSGENEKLFF; DNA: TGTGCCAGCAGCTTAGCTAGAAACAGCGGAGAGAATGAAAAACTGTTTTTT
size: few; D: NA; V: TRBV25-1; J: TRBJ2-5; CDR3: CASSVGGLQETQYF; DNA: TGTGCCAGCAGTGTCGGGGGTCTCCAAGAGACCCAGTACTTC
size: NA; D: NA; V: TRBV10-2; J: TRBJ2-7; CDR3: CASSVGPLYEQYF; DNA: TGCGCCAGCAGTGTTGGGCCGCTCTACGAGCAGTACTTC
size: NA; D: NA; V: TRBV12-3/TRBV12-4; J: TRBJ2-2; CDR3: CASSAAAGQGRAPGSCFF; DNA: NA
size: few; D: TRBD2; V: TRBV6-1; J: TRBJ2-5; CDR3: CASSEVGGVQETQYF; DNA: TGTGCCAGCAGTGAAGTTGGGGGGGTGCAAGAGACCCAGTACTTC
size: few; D: TRBD1; V: TRBV20-1; J: TRBJ2-3; CDR3: CSAWDSLSTDTQYF; DNA: TGCAGTGCTTGGGACAGCTTAAGCACAGATACGCAGTATTTT
size: NA; D: NA; V: TRBV29-1; J: TRBJ2-7; CDR3: CSVARVFGSYERYF; DNA: TGCAGCGTTGCGAGGGTTTTTGGAAGCTACGAGCGGTACTTC
size: many; D: NA; V: TRBV7-8; J: TRBJ1-4; CDR3: CASSLGWQSNEKLFF; DNA: TGTGCCAGCAGCTTAGGGTGGCAGTCTAATGAAAAACTGTTTTTT
size: few; D: NA; V: TRBV5-6; J: TRBJ2-7; CDR3: CASSLAPVSGLYEQYF; DNA: TGTGCCAGCAGCTTGGCCCCCGTGAGTGGACTCTACGAGCAGTACTTC
size: NA; D: TRBD1; V: TRBV5-5; J: TRBJ2-7; CDR3: CASAGQGTYEQYF; DNA: TGTGCCAGCGCCGGACAGGGAACCTACGAGCAGTACTTC
size: NA; D: NA; V: TRBV2; J: TRBJ1-1; CDR3: CAGMEGQLNTEAFF; DNA: TGTGCCGGCATGGAAGGACAGCTGAATACTGAAGCTTTCTTT
size: NA; D: NA; V: TRBV12-3/TRBV12-4; J: TRBJ2-3; CDR3: CASTWAGMTDTQYF; DNA: TGTGCCAGCACCTGGGCGGGGATGACAGATACGCAGTATTTT
size: few; D: TRBD1; V: TRBV5-1; J: TRBJ2-2; CDR3: CASSYLSTGMAGELFF; DNA: TGCGCCAGCAGCTATCTATCGACAGGGATGGCCGGGGAGCTGTTTTTT
size: many; D: TRBD1; V: TRBV12-3/TRBV12-4; J: TRBJ1-1; CDR3: CASSLVSGGSEAFF; DNA: TGTGCCAGCAGTTTAGTATCAGGGGGATCTGAAGCTTTCTTT
size: few; D: NA; V: TRBV6-5; J: TRBJ2-2; CDR3: CASSFSRDENTGELFF; DNA: TGTGCCAGCAGTTTTTCCAGGGACGAGAACACCGGGGAGCTGTTTTTT
size: many; D: TRBD1; V: TRBV10-3; J: TRBJ1-2; CDR3: CAISAGQLNYGYTF; DNA: TGTGCCATCAGTGCGGGACAGCTGAATTATGGCTACACCTTC
size: few; D: NA; V: TRBV7-9; J: TRBJ2-6; CDR3: CASSSIQGAGANVLTF; DNA: TGTGCCAGCAGCTCGATACAGGGTGCCGGGGCCAACGTCCTGACTTTC